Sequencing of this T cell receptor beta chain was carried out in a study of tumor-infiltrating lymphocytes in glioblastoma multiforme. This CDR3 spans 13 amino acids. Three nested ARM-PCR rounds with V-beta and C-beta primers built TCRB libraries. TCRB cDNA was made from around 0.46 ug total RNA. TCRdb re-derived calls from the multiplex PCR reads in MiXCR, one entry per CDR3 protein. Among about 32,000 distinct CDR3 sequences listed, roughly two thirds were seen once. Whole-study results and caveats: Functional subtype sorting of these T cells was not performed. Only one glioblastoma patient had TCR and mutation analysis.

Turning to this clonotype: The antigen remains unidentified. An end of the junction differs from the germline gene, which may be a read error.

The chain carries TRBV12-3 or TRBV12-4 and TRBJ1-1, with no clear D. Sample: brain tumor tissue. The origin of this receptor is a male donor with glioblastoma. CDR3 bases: TGTGTCAGCAATTTGGACGAGAACACTGAAGCTTTCTTT. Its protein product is CVSNLDENTEAFF.